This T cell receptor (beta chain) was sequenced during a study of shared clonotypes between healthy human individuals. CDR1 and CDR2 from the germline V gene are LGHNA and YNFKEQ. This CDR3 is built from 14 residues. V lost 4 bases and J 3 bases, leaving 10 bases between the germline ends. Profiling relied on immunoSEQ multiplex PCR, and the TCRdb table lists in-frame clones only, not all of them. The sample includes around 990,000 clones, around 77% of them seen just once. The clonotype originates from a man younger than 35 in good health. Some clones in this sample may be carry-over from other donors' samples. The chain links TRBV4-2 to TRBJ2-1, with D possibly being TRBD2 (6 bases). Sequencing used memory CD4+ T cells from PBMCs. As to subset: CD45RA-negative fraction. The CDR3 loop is CASSLAEVYNEQFF. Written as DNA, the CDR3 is TGTGCCAGCAGCCTAGCGGAAGTCTACAATGAGCAGTTCTTC.